Presented here are 2 T cell receptor beta chains from one specimen sequenced in a study of regulatory T cells in long-lasting Graves disease (dated by TCRdb to the early 2020s). This specimen's time point label, interpreted: newly diagnosed GD, antithyroid drugs for less than 3 months. RNA was extracted from PBMCs in TRIzol for both TCR sequencing and RNA sequencing. Receptors were amplified or captured by multiplex PCR. Sequencer: Illumina HiSeq 4000. CDR3 regions were amplified by Arm-PCR with iRepertoire HTBI primers to construct TCR beta libraries. The public reads were reanalyzed by TCRdb: fastp trimming at Q25, MiXCR alignment, in-frame beta chains only. When rows share a CDR3 protein, they turn into one entry using the most common DNA and genes. The sample table shows 350,000 to 450,000 distinct CDR3 sequences, and approximately 12% are seen once. The ten most abundant clones make up approximately 17% of the sample.

The same data also contributed to another study, on T cells in Graves' hyperthyroidism and ophthalmopathy.

Here the sequenced sample was peripheral blood mononuclear cells (PBMCs), taken at new diagnosis, from a patient treated with antithyroid drugs. These receptors were taken from a woman aged 18-30 years with Graves disease. Donor details come from another sample of the same person, matched by shared clones.

This chain links TRBV27 with TRBJ1-2; maybe TRBD1 (5 bases). The CDR3 length is 14 residues. Per the germline V gene, CDR1 is MNHEY and CDR2 is SMNVEV (reference sequence). The ends were cut back, 8 bases at V and 2 bases at J, with 15 bases in the middle. CDR3 protein: CASHRSGVNYGYTF. CDR3 in DNA: TGTGCCAGCCACCGGTCGGGGGTGAACTATGGCTACACCTTC.

This clonotype has at least ten counts. The V and J genes are TRBV2 and TRBJ1-2; D is uncertain. The CDR3 length is 12 residues. V lost 3 bases, J lost 5 bases, and 7 bases lay in between. Germline V gene sequence: CDR1 SNHLY, CDR2 FYNNEI. In DNA form, the CDR3 reads TGTGCCAGCAGTGAGCGGAGATATGGCTACACCTTC. It yields the protein CASSERRYGYTF.